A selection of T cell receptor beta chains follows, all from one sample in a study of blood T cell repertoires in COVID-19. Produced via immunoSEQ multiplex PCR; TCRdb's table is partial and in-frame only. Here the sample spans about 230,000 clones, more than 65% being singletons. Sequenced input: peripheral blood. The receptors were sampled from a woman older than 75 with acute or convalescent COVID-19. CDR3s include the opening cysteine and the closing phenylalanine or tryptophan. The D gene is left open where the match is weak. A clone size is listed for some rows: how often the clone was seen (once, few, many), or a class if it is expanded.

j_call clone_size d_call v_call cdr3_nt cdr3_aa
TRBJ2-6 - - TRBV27 TGTGCCAGCAGTTTTTCCCTGGAGGGGTTATCCTCTGGGGCCAACGTCCTGACTTTC CASSFSLEGLSSGANVLTF
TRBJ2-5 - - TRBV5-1 TGCGCCAGCAGCGTTCCCGGCCAAGAGACCCAGTACTTC CASSVPGQETQYF
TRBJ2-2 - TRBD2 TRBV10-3 TGTGCCATCAGTAGCGGGGCGAACACCGGGGAGCTGTTTTTT CAISSGANTGELFF
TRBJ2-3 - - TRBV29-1 TGCAGCGTTCCAGGGGTGGGCACAGATACGCAGTATTTT CSVPGVGTDTQYF
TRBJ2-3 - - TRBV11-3 TGTGCCAGCAGCTCCGGGTGGGGGGGCCTTGAAGATACGCAGTATTTT CASSSGWGGLEDTQYF
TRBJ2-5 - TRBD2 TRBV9 TGTGCCAGCAGCCCTCGGACTAGCGGGCAAGAGACCCAGTACTTC CASSPRTSGQETQYF
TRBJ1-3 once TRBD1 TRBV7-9 TGTGCCAGCAGCTTCCGGGACAGGGTACTCTCTGGAAACACCATATATTTT CASSFRDRVLSGNTIYF
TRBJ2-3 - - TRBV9 TGTGCCAGCAAGCGTACGGGCCCGGGAGTCCCAGATACGCAGTATTTT CASKRTGPGVPDTQYF
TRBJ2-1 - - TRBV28 TGTGCCAGCAGTATAGAACAGGCCACTGGTGAGCAGTTCTTC CASSIEQATGEQFF
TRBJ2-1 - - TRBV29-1 TGCAGCGCCGGGACTTCCCGTGAGTTCTTC CSAGTSREFF
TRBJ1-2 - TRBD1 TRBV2 TGTGCCAGCAGAGACAGGGGCTATGGCTACACCTTC CASRDRGYGYTF
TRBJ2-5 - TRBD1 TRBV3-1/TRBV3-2 TGTGCCAGCAGCCAAGATCGGGCAGGGGGCGCTTCGGAGACCCAGTACTTC CASSQDRAGGASETQYF
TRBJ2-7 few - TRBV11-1 TGTGCCAGCAGTCAGGAAGGGGGGGTTCTCGAGCAGTACTTC CASSQEGGVLEQYF
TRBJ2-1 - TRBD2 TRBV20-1 TGCAGTGCTAGTATAGCGGGGCGCCTCTACAATGAGCAGTTCTTC CSASIAGRLYNEQFF
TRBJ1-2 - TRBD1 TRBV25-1 TGTGCCAGCGCCAGGACAGGGGGCGGAAATGGCTACACCTTC CASARTGGGNGYTF
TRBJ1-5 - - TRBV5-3 TGTGCCAGAAGCTTGGTTCAGGGGCCAAACAATCAGCCCCAGCATTTT CARSLVQGPNNQPQHF
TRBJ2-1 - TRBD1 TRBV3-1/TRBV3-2 TGTGCCAGCAGCCAAGTACAGGGGGCGGGTGATGAGCAGTTCTTC CASSQVQGAGDEQFF
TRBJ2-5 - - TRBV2 TGTGCCAGCGGGGGACGGGGGGAGACCCAGTACTTC CASGGRGETQYF
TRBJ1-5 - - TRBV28 TGTGCCAGCAGTCCTATGGGCGCTAGCAATCAGCCCCAGCATTTT CASSPMGASNQPQHF
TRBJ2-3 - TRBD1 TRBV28 TGTGCCAGCAGTTTGATCCCAGGGGGCGCGGGCACAGATACGCAGTATTTT CASSLIPGGAGTDTQYF
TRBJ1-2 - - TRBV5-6 TGTGCCAGCAGCAATTGGGACAAAGGCTACACCTTC CASSNWDKGYTF
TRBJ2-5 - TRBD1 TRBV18 TGTGCCAGCTCTCCCGGACAGGGAATGGGAGAGACCCAGTACTTC CASSPGQGMGETQYF
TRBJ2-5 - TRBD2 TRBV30 TGTGCCTGGAGTGGGCTAGCGGCCCTGCCTGAGAAGACCCAGTACTTC CAWSGLAALPEKTQYF
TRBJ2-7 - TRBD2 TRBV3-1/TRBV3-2 TGTGCCAGCACCAATCGGGGGGGAGCCTTGGAATTGCAGTACTTC CASTNRGGALELQYF
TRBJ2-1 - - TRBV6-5 TGTGCCAGCAGCGCGAATCGAAATGAGCAGTTCTTC CASSANRNEQFF
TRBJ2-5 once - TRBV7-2 TGTGCCAGCAGCTTAGTAGGAGCCCCCCAAGAGACCCAGTACTTC CASSLVGAPQETQYF
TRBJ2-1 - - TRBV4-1 TGCGCCAGCAGCCAAGGGCCGGGCAATGAGCAGTTCTTC CASSQGPGNEQFF
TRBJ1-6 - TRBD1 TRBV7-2 TGTGCCAGCAGCTCAAACAGGGGGCAGGGTTCACCCCTCCACTTT CASSSNRGQGSPLHF
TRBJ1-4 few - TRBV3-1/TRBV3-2 TGTGCCAGCAGCCAAGGTTACAGCGGTCGTGAAAAACTGTTTTTT CASSQGYSGREKLFF
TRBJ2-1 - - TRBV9 TGTGCCAGCAGCGTGGGGCAGGGGGGACATAATGAGCAGTTCTTC CASSVGQGGHNEQFF
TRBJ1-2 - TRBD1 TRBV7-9 TGTGCCAGCAGCCCTTCCCGGACAGGGGCTGAGGGCTACACCTTC CASSPSRTGAEGYTF
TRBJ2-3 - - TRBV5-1 TGCGCCAGCAGCTTGGTACGGGGCACAGATACGCAGTATTTT CASSLVRGTDTQYF
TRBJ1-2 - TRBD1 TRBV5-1 TGCGCCAGCAGCCCGGACAGGGCCCCTAGTGGCTACACCTTC CASSPDRAPSGYTF
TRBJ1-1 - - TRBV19 TGTGCCAGTACCCCCCGACAGGACCCAAACGCTGAAGCTTTCTTT CASTPRQDPNAEAFF
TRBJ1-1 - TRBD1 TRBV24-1 TGTGCCCCCCCCGTACAGGGGGCCCGTCCTGAAGCTTTCTTT CAPPVQGARPEAFF
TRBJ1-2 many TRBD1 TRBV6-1 TGTGCCAGCAGTGAAGCCAGGGGGAGGTATGGCTACACCTTC CASSEARGRYGYTF
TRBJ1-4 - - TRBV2 TGTGCCAGCAAACGGGAAGCCACAACTAATGAAAAACTGTTTTTT CASKREATTNEKLFF
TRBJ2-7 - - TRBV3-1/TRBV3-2 TGTGCCAGCAGCCGCGCGAGGGTCGACGAGCAGTACTTC CASSRARVDEQYF